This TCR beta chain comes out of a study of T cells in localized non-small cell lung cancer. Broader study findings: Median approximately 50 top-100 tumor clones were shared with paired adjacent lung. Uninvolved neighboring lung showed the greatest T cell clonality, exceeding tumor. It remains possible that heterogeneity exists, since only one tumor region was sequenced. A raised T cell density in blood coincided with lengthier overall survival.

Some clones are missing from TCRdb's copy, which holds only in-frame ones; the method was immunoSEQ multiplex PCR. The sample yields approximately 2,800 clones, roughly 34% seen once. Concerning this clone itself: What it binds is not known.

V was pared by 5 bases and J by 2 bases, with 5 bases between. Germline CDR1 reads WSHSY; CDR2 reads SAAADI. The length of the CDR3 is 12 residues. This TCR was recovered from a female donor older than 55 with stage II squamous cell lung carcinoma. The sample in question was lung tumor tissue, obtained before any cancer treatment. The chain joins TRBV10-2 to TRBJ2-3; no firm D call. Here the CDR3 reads CASSRTTDTQYF. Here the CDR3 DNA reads TGCGCCAGCAGTAGGACCACAGATACGCAGTATTTT.